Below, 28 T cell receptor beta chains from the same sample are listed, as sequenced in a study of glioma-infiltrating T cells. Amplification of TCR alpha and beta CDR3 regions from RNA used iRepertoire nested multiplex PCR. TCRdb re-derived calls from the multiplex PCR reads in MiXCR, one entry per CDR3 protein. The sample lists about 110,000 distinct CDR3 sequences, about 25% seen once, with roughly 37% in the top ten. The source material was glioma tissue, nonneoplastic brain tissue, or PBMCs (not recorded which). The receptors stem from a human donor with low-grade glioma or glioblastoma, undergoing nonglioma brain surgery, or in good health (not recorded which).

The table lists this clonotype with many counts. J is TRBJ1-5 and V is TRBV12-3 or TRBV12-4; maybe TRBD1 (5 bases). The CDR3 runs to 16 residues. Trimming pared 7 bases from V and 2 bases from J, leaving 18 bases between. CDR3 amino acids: CASTPTGGARNQPQHF. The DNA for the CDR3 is TGTGCCAGCACCCCGACGGGAGGGGCTCGCAATCAGCCCCAGCATTTT.

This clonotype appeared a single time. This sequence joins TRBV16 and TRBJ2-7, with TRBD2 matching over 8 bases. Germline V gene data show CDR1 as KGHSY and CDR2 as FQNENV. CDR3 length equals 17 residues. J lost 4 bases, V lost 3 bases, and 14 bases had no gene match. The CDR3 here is CASSQTSEAPRWYEQYF. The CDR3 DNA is TGTGCCAGCAGCCAGACTAGCGAGGCCCCGAGATGGTACGAGCAGTACTTC.

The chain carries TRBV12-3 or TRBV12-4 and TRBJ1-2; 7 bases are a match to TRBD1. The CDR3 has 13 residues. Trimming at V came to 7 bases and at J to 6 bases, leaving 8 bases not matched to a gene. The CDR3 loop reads CASKNRGMDGYTF. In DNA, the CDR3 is TGTGCCAGCAAAAACAGGGGAATGGATGGCTACACCTTC.

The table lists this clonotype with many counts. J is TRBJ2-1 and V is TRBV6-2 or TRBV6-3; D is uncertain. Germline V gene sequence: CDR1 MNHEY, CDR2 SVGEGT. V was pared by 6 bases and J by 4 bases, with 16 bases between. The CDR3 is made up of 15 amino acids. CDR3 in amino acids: CASSQLPRSYNEQFF. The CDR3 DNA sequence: TGTGCCAGCAGCCAGCTGCCCAGGTCATACAATGAGCAGTTCTTC.

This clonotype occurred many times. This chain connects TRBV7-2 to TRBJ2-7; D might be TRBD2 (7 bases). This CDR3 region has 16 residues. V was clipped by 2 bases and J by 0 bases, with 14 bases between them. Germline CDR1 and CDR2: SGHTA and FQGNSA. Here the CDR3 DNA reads TGTGCCAGCAGCTTAACATCGGCGGGGGCCTCCTACGAGCAGTACTTC. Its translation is CASSLTSAGASYEQYF.

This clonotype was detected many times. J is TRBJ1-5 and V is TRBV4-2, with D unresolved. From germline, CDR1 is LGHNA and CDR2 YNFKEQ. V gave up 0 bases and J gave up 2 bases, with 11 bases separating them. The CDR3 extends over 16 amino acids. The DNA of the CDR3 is TGTGCCAGCAGCCAAGAAAGGAACAGTCGCAATCAGCCCCAGCATTTT. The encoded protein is CASSQERNSRNQPQHF.

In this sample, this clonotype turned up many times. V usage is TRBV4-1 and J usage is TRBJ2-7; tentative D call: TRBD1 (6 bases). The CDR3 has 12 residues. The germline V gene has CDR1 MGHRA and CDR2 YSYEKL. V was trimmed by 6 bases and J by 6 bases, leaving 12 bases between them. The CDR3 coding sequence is TGCGCCAGCAGACAGGGTGTCTCCGAGCAGTACTTC. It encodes CASRQGVSEQYF.

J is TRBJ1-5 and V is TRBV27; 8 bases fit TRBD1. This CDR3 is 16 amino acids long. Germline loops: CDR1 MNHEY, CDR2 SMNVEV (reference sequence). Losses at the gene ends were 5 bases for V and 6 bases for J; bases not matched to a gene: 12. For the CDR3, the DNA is TGTGCCAGCAGTGCTTCCCGGACAGGGACAGGTCAGCCCCAGCATTTT. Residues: CASSASRTGTGQPQHF.

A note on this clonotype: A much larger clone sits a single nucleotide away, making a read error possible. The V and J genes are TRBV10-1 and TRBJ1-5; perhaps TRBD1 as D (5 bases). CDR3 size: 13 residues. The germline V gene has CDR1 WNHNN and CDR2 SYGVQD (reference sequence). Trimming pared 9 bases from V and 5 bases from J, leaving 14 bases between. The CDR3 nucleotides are TGCGCCAGAAGTTGGGGGGTCGATCAGCCCCAGCATTTT. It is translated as CARSWGVDQPQHF.

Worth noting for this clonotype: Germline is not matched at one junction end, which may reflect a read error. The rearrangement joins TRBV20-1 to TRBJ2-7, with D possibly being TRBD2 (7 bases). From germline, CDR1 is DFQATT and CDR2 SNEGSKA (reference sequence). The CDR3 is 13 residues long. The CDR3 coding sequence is TGCAGCGCTAGGGGGGGTTTTGTCTACGAGCAGTACTTC. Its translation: CSARGGFVYEQYF.

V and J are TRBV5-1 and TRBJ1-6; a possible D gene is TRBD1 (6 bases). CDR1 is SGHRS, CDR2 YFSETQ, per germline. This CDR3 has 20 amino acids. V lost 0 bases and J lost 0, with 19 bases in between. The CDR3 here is CASSLGDRRSLSSYNSPLHF. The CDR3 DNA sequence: TGCGCCAGCAGCTTGGGAGACAGGCGATCGCTGAGCTCCTATAATTCACCCCTCCACTTT.

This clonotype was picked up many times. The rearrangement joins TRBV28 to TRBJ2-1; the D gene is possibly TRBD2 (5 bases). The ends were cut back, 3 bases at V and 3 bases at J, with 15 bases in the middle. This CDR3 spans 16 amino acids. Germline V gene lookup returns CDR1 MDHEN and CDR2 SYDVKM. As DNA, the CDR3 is TGTGCCAGCAGTTTCCTCGGAACTAGTAACTACAATGAGCAGTTCTTC. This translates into CASSFLGTSNYNEQFF.

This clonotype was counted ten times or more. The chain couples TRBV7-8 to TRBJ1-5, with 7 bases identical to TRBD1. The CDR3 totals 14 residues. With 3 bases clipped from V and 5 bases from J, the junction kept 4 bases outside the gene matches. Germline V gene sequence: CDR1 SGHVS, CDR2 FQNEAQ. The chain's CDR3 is CASSLKGADQPQHF. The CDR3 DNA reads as TGTGCCAGCAGCTTGAAGGGGGCGGATCAGCCCCAGCATTTT. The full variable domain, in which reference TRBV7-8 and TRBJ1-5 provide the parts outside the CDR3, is GAGVSQSPRYKVAKRGQDVALRCDPISGHVSLFWYQQALGQGPEFLTYFQNEAQLDKSGLPSDRFFAERPEGSVSTLKIQRTQQEDSAVYLCASSLKGADQPQHFGDGTRLSIL.

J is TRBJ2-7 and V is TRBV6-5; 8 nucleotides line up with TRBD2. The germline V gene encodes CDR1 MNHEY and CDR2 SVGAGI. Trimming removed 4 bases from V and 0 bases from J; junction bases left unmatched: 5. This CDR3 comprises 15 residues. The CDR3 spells CASSSPGTSSYEQYF. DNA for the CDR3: TGTGCCAGCAGTTCCCCCGGGACTAGCTCCTACGAGCAGTACTTC.

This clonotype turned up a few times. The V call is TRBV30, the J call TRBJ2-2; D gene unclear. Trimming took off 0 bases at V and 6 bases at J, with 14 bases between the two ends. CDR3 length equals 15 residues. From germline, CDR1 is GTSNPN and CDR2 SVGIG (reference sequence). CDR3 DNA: TGTGCCTGGAGTGTACAAAGGTCTTCGGCCGGGGAGCTGTTTTTT. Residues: CAWSVQRSSAGELFF.

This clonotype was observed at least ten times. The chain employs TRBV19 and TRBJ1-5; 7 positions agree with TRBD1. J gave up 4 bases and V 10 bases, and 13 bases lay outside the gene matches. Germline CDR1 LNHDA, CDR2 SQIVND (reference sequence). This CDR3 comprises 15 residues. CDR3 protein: CATGLLPQGNQPQHF. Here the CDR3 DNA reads TGTGCCACAGGACTTCTCCCACAGGGGAATCAGCCCCAGCATTTT.

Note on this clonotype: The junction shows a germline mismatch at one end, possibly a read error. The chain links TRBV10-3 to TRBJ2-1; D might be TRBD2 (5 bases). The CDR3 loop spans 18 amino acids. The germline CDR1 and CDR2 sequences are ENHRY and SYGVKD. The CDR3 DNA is TGTGCCATCAGTGAGCCCCTTGGCCGAGCGGACTCCTACAGTGAGCAGTTCTTC. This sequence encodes CAISEPLGRADSYSEQFF.

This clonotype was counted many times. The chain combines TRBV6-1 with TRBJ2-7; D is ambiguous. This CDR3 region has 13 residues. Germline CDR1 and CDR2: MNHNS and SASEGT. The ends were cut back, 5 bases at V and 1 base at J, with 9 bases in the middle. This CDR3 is CASSYHGSYEQYF. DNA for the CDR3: TGTGCCAGCAGTTATCACGGGTCCTACGAGCAGTACTTC.

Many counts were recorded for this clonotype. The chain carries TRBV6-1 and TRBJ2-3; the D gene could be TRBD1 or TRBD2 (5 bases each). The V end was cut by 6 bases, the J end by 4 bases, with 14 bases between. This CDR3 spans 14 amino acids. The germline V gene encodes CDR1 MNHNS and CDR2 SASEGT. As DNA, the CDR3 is TGTGCCAGCAGATCTCCCATGGGGGCAGATACGCAGTATTTT. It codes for CASRSPMGADTQYF.

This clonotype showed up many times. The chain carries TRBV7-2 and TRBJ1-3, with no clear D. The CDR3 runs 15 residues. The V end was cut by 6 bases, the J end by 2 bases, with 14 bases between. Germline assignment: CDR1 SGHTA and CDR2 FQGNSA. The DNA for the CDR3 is TGTGCCAGCAGACCCGACGGGGTCCCTGGAAACACCATATATTTT. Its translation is CASRPDGVPGNTIYF.

CDR3 DNA: TGTGCCAGCAGCCCCTGGACAGGTCGGGATAATTCACCCCTCCACTTT. Protein sequence: CASSPWTGRDNSPLHF. The chain has TRBV5-4 and TRBJ1-6; 7 bases align to TRBD1. CDR1 is SGHNT, CDR2 YYREEE, per germline (reference sequence). This CDR3 has 16 amino acids. The J segment lost 5 bases and the V segment lost 4 bases, leaving 9 bases of the junction unmatched.

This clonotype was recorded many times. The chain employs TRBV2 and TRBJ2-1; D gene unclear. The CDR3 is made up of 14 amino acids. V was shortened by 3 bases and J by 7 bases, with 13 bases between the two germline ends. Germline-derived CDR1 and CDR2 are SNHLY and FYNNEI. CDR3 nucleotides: TGTGCCAGCAGTGACCAGCCATTGGGGAATGAGCAGTTCTTC. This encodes CASSDQPLGNEQFF.

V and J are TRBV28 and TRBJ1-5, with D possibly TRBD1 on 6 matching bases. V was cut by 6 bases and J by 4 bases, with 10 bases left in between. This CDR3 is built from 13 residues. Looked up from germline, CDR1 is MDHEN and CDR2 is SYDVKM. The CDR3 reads CASRNRDNQPQHF. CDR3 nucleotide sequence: TGTGCCAGCAGAAACAGGGATAATCAGCCCCAGCATTTT.

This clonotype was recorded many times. CDR3 amino acids: CASWGGRGQGNQPQHF. The CDR3 coding sequence is TGTGCCAGTTGGGGGGGCAGGGGCCAAGGCAATCAGCCCCAGCATTTT. The genes are TRBV19 and TRBJ1-5; D might be TRBD1 (6 bases). This CDR3 is built from 16 residues. The V end lost 8 bases, the J end lost 2 bases, and 19 bases lay between the germline ends. CDR1 and CDR2 (germline): LNHDA, SQIVND (reference sequence).

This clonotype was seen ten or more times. In DNA, the CDR3 is TGTGCCAGCAGTCCCCGGGGGTCTGGTTCACCCCTCCACTTT. It codes for CASSPRGSGSPLHF. V is TRBV27 and J is TRBJ1-6, with a possible D match to TRBD1 (5 bases). V dropped 5 bases and J dropped 9 bases, with 14 bases sitting between them. CDR3 length equals 14 residues. Per the germline V gene, CDR1 is MNHEY and CDR2 is SMNVEV (reference sequence).

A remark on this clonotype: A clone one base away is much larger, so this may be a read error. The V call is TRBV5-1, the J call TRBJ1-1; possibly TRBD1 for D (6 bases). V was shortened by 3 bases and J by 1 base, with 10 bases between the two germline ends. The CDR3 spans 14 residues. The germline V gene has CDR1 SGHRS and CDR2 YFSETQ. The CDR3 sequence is CASSWTEGNTEAFF. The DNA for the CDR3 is TGCGCCAGCAGCTGGACAGAGGGGAACACTGAAGCTTTCTTT.

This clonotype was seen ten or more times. CDR3 coding DNA: TGTGCCAGCAGCTTAGTGTTAGGCCCGACCGGGGAGCTGTTTTTT. Amino acid sequence: CASSLVLGPTGELFF. This chain connects TRBV7-2 to TRBJ2-2; D is uncertain. CDR3 size: 15 residues. The germline CDR1 and CDR2 sequences are SGHTA and FQGNSA. The V end lost 1 base, the J end lost 5 bases, and 11 bases lay between the germline ends. Filled out from reference TRBV7-2 and TRBJ2-2, the complete variable domain reads GAGVSQSPSNKVTEKGKDVELRCDPISGHTALYWYRQSLGQGLEFLIYFQGNSAPDKSGLPSDRFSAERTGGSVSTLTIQRTQQEDSAVYLCASSLVLGPTGELFFGEGSRLTVL.

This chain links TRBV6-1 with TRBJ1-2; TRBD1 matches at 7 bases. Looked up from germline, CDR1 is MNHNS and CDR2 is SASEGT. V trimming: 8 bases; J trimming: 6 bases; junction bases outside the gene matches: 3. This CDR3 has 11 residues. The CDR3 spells CASRQGDGYTF. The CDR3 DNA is TGTGCCAGCCGACAGGGAGATGGCTACACCTTC.